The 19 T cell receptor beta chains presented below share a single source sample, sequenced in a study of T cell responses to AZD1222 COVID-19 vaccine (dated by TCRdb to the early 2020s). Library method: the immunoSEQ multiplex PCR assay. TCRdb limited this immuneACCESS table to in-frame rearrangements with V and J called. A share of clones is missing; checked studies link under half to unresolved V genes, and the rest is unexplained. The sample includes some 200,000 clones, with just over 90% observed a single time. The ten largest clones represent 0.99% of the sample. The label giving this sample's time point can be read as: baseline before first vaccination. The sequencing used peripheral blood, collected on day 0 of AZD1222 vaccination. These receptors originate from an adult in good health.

The CDR3 sequence is CASSRMGADTQYF. Here the CDR3 DNA reads TGTGCCAGCAGCAGGATGGGGGCAGATACGCAGTATTTT. The chain recombines TRBV5-8 with TRBJ2-3; D may correspond to TRBD1 or TRBD2 (5 bases each). CDR3 length equals 13 residues. The germline gives CDR1 SGHTS, CDR2 YDEGEE. Trimming left V 4 bases short and J 4 bases short, with 10 bases between. Full variable domain (rest looked up from reference TRBV5-8 and TRBJ2-3): EAGVTQSPTHLIKTRGQQATLRCSPISGHTSVYWYQQALGLGLQFLLWYDEGEERNRGNFPPRFSGRQFPNYSSELNVNALELEDSALYLCASSRMGADTQYFGPGTRLTVL.

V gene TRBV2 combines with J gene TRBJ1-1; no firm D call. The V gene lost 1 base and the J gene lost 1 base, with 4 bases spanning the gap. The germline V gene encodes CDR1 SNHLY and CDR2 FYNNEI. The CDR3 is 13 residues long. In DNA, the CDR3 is TGTGCCAGCAGTGAAGAGGCGAACACTGAAGCTTTCTTT. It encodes CASSEEANTEAFF.

The CDR3 is CASSQDPGGGEKLFF. The CDR3 DNA is TGCGCCAGCAGCCAAGATCCAGGTGGTGGGGAAAAACTGTTTTTT. The chain uses TRBV4-3 and TRBJ1-4; D gene unclear. Germline V gives CDR1 LGHNA, CDR2 YSLEER. This CDR3 region has 15 residues. Deletions cut 0 bases from V and 8 bases from J, with 13 bases between.

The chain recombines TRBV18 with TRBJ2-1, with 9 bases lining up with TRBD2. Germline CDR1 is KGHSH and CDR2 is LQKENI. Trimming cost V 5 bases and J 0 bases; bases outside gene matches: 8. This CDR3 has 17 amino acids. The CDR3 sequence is CASSKTYSGSSYNEQFF. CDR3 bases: TGTGCCAGCTCAAAAACATATAGCGGGAGCTCCTACAATGAGCAGTTCTTC.

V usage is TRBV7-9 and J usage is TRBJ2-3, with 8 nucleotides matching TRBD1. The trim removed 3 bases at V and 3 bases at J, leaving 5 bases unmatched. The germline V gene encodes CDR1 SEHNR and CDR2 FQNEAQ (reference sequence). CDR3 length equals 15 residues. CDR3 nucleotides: TGTGCCAGCAGCTTTGAGACAGGGGAAACAGATACGCAGTATTTT. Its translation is CASSFETGETDTQYF.

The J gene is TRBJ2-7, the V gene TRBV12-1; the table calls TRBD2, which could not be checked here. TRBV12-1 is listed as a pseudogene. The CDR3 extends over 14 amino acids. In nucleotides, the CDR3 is TGTGCCAGCAGCCCCGACTGTTTTGGGTACGAGCAGTACTTC. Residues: CASSPDCFGYEQYF.

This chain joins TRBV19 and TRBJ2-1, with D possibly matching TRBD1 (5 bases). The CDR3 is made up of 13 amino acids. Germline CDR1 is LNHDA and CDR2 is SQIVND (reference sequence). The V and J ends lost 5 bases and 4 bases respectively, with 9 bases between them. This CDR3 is CASSHDSYNEQFF. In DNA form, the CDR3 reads TGTGCCAGTAGTCACGACAGTTACAATGAGCAGTTCTTC.

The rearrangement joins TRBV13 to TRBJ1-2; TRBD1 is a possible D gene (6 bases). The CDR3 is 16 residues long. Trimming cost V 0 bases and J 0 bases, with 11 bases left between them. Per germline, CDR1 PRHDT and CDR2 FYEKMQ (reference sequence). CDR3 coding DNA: TGTGCCAGCAGCTTAGGATCTGGGACATCTAACTATGGCTACACCTTC. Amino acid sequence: CASSLGSGTSNYGYTF.

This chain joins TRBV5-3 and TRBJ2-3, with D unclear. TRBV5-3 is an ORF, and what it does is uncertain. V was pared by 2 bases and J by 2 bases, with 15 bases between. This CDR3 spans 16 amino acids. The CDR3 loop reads CARSFRAYFVTDTQYF. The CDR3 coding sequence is TGTGCCAGAAGCTTCCGGGCCTACTTTGTCACAGATACGCAGTATTTT.

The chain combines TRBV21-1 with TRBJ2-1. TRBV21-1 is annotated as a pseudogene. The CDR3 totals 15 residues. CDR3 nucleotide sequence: TGTGCCAGCAGCAAAGCGCTTGGGTGGCCCGGTGAGCAGTTCTTC. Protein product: CASSKALGWPGEQFF.

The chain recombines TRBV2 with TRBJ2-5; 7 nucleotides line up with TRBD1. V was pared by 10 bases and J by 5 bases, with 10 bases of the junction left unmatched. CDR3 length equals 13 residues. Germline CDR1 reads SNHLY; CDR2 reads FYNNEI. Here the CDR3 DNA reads TGTGCCACCCCAGGGGGAGTCGGGGAGACCCAGTACTTC. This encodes CATPGGVGETQYF.

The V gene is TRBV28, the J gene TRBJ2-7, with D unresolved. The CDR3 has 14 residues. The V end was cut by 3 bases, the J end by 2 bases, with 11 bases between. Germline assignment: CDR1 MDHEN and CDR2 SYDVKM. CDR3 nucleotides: TGTGCCAGCAGTTTCGTCTCATACCCCTACGAGCAGTACTTC. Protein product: CASSFVSYPYEQYF.

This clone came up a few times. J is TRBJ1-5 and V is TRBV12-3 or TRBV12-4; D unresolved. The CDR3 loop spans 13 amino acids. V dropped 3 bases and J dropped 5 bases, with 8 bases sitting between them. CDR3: CASSFFRDQPQHF. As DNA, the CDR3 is TGTGCCAGCAGTTTTTTTCGTGATCAGCCCCAGCATTTT.

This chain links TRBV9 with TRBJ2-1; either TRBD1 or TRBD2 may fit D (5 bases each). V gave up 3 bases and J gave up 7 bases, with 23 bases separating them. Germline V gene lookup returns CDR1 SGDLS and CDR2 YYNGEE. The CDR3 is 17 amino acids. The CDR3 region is CASSADLLRDGGNEQFF. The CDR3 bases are TGTGCCAGCAGCGCAGACCTCCTCCGGGACGGCGGGAATGAGCAGTTCTTC.

In DNA, the CDR3 is TGTGCTAGTGGTTTGGCACTGCAGGGACAGGGGGCGAGGAATTCACCCCTCCACTTT. Its protein product is CASGLALQGQGARNSPLHF. The genes are TRBV12-5 and TRBJ1-6; 12 nucleotides align to TRBD1. V shed 1 base, J shed 7 bases, and the junction held 11 bases outside the gene matches. Germline CDR1 LGHNT, CDR2 FRNRAP. The CDR3 spans 19 residues.

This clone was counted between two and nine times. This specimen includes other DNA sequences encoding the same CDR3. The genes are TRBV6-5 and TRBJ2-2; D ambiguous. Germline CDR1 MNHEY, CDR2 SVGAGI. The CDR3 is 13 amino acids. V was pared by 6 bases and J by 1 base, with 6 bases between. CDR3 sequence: CASRDRNTGELFF. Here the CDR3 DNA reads TGTGCCAGCAGGGACCGGAACACCGGGGAGCTGTTTTTT.

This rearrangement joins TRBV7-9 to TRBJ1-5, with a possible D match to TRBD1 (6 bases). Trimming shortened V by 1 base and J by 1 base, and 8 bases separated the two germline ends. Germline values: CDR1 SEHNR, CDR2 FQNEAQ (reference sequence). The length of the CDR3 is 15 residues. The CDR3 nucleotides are TGTGCCAGCAGCTTAGACACAGGGAGCAATCAGCCCCAGCATTTT. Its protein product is CASSLDTGSNQPQHF.

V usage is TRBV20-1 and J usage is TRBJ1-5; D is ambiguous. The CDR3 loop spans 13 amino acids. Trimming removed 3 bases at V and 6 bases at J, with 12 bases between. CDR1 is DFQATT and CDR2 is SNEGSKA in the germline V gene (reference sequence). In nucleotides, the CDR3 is TGCAGTGCTAGTTCGGGTGTGGGTCAGCCCCAGCATTTT. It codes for CSASSGVGQPQHF.

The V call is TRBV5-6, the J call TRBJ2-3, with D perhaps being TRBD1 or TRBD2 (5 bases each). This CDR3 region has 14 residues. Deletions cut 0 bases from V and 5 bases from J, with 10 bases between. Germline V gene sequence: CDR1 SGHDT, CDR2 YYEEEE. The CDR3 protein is CASSLALGVDTQYF. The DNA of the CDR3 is TGTGCCAGCAGCTTGGCTTTGGGGGTAGATACGCAGTATTTT.